This T cell receptor beta chain is drawn from a study of PD-1 blockade in classical Hodgkin lymphoma. Study findings and constraints: Relapsed/refractory patients reportedly had lower baseline diversity than newly diagnosed patients. Patients excluded were those beginning nivolumab under 1 year after ASCT. Sources of repertoire differences remain undefined, possibly disease activity or prior therapy.

Each patient's relapse followed autologous stem cell transplantation, and brentuximab vedotin exposure varied. This clone has more than one count but fewer than ten. No antigen is known for it. Produced via immunoSEQ multiplex PCR; TCRdb's table is partial and in-frame only. The sample includes about 21,000 clones, about two thirds of them seen just once. The sample consisted of peripheral blood mononuclear cells (PBMCs), taken at baseline. The source of this sequence is a human donor with classical Hodgkin lymphoma.

The CDR3 DNA reads TGTGCCAGCAGCACTACCTTAACAGGGGGTGCCTCTAGCTCCTATAATTCACCCCTCCACTTT. Translated, it gives CASSTTLTGGASSSYNSPLHF. The rearrangement links TRBV7-8 to TRBJ1-6; 8 nucleotides line up with TRBD1. V lost 5 bases to trimming and J lost 0 bases; unmatched junction nucleotides: 18. The CDR3 has 21 residues. Looked up from germline, CDR1 is SGHVS and CDR2 is FQNEAQ.